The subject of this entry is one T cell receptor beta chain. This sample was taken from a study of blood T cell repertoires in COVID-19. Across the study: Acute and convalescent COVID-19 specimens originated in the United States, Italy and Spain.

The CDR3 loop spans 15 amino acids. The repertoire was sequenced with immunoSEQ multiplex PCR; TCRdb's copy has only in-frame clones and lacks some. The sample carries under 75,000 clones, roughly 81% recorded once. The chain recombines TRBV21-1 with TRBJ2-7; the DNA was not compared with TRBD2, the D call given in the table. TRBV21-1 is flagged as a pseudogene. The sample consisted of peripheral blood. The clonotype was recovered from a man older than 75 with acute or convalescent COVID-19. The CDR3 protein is CASSARVPSSYEQYF. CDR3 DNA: TGTGCCAGCAGCGCGAGGGTTCCGAGCTCCTACGAGCAGTACTTC.